Included here is one T cell receptor beta chain sequence, with context. This sample stems from a study of naive CD8 T cells in extremely preterm neonates. Generated by immunoSEQ multiplex PCR, the TCRdb table keeps only in-frame clones and is missing some. The table shows approximately 7,900 clones, with roughly 98% occurring only once. The germline V gene has CDR1 SEHNR and CDR2 FQNEAQ (reference sequence). CDR3 length: 12 residues. Trimming stripped 1 base from V and 6 bases from J, with 6 bases between. J is TRBJ1-1 and V is TRBV7-9, with D perhaps matching TRBD1 (5 bases). The material sequenced was naive CD8+ T cells from blood. This TCR came from a human donor in good health. CDR3 sequence reads: CASSLVGAEAFF. CDR3 sequence (DNA): TGTGCCAGCAGCTTAGTAGGGGCTGAAGCTTTCTTT.